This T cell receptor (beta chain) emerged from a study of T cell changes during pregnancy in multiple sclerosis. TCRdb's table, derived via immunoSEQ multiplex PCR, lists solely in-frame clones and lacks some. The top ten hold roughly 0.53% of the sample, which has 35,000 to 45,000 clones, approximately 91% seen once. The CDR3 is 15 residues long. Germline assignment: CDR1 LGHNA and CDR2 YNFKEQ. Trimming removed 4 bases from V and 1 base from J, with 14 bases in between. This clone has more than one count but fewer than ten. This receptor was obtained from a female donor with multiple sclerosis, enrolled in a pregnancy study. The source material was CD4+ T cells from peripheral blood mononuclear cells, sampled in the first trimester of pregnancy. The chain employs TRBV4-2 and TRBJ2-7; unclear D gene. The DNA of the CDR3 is TGTGCCAGCAGCCCCTCACGAATCGGTTCCTACGAGCAGTACTTC. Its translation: CASSPSRIGSYEQYF.